These 5 T cell receptor beta chains were sequenced from one sample in a study of cytomegalovirus exposure and HLA in healthy donors. Vbeta (60) and Jbeta (13) primers were used in the PCR. Sequencing used immunoSEQ multiplex PCR; TCRdb keeps in-frame clones, though not all of them. This sample has fewer than 200,000 clones, with less than 75% found just once. Input material: PBMCs. These TCRs come from a girl aged 5-17 years in good health and CMV-seronegative.

This clone was seen more than once but under ten times. The rearrangement joins TRBV7-6 to TRBJ2-5; 8 bases align to TRBD2. CDR3 size: 14 residues. Germline lookup yields CDR1 SGHVS and CDR2 FNYEAQ. The V segment lost 5 bases and the J segment 2 bases; nucleotides outside the gene matches: 4. The CDR3 DNA reads as TGTGCCAGCAGCGGACTAGCCAGACAAGAGACCCAGTACTTC. Translation: CASSGLARQETQYF.

This chain uses TRBV6-5 with TRBJ2-7; D is undetermined. V lost 6 bases and J lost 3, with 15 bases in between. CDR1 is MNHEY and CDR2 is SVGAGI in the germline V gene. There are 14 residues in the CDR3. The CDR3 DNA reads as TGTGCCAGCAGAAACCGACATATATACTACGAGCAGTACTTC. Translation gives CASRNRHIYYEQYF.

This chain joins TRBV7-6 and TRBJ2-7; D remains ambiguous. Per germline, CDR1 SGHVS and CDR2 FNYEAQ. There are 13 residues in the CDR3. V was trimmed by 5 bases and J by 6 bases, leaving 14 bases between them. In DNA form, the CDR3 reads TGTGCCAGCAGCGCGATGAGCGTAACCGAGCAGTACTTC. It translates to CASSAMSVTEQYF.

The chain links TRBV15 to TRBJ1-4; D uncertain. Trimming removed 6 bases at V and 5 bases at J, with 13 bases between. CDR3 size: 14 residues. CDR1 is LNHNV, CDR2 YYDKDF, per germline (reference sequence). The CDR3 is CATSVPLRNEKLFF. The CDR3 DNA reads TGTGCCACCAGTGTCCCGTTGCGGAATGAAAAACTGTTTTTT.

The chain recombines TRBV5-1 with TRBJ1-1; D gene ambiguous. The V gene's germline CDR1 is SGHRS and CDR2 YFSETQ. The CDR3 has 14 residues. The V end lost 4 bases, the J end lost 4 bases, and 14 bases lay between the germline ends. The CDR3 DNA sequence: TGCGCCAGCAGCCACCCCTCCGGGAGCACTGAAGCTTTCTTT. Protein product: CASSHPSGSTEAFF.